One and the same sample provided the 15 T cell receptor beta chains below, sequenced in a study of blood T cell repertoires in COVID-19 (dated by TCRdb to about 2020). The method behind the library was the immunoSEQ multiplex PCR assay. As stored in TCRdb, this immuneACCESS dataset retains in-frame rearrangements with V and J assigned. A fraction of the clones does not appear; measured against another copy, unresolved V genes explain less than half of the discrepancy, and the remainder lacks a known reason. The sample has about 110,000 clones on record, roughly 88% of them singletons. Around 8% of the sample rests with the top ten. Sequencing was done on a sample of peripheral blood. The receptors here all came from a woman older than 75 with active or convalescent COVID-19.

The chain employs TRBV27 and TRBJ1-1; TRBD1 matches 9 bases. J was trimmed by 4 bases and V by 5 bases; bases with no gene match: 8. This CDR3 region has 15 residues. The germline V gene has CDR1 MNHEY and CDR2 SMNVEV (reference sequence). The DNA of the CDR3 is TGTGCCAGCAGTCCCAACAGGGGGCGCATCACTGAAGCTTTCTTT. The encoded protein is CASSPNRGRITEAFF.

This chain uses TRBV28 with TRBJ2-1; D may be TRBD2 (5 bases). Trimming took off 7 bases at V and 6 bases at J, with 19 bases between the two ends. The CDR3 totals 15 residues. CDR1 is MDHEN and CDR2 is SYDVKM in the germline V gene. The DNA of the CDR3 is TGTGCCAGCACTTCCCCTAGCTGGAGAGGCAATGAGCAGTTCTTC. It encodes CASTSPSWRGNEQFF.

This clone was recorded once. The chain uses TRBV5-1 and TRBJ2-7; D is undetermined. The V and J ends lost 0 bases and 0 bases respectively, with 7 bases between them. Germline V gene sequence: CDR1 SGHRS, CDR2 YFSETQ. This CDR3 has 14 residues. CDR3 loop: CASSLAGSSYEQYF. The CDR3 bases are TGCGCCAGCAGCTTGGCCGGGTCCTCCTACGAGCAGTACTTC.

The rearrangement joins TRBV28 to TRBJ2-3, with a tentative D call TRBD2 (6 bases). The length of the CDR3 is 15 residues. Trimming took off 6 bases at V and 1 base at J, with 14 bases between the two ends. The germline CDR1 and CDR2 sequences are MDHEN and SYDVKM. The CDR3 here is CASSPPASGTDTQYF. CDR3 DNA: TGTGCCAGCAGCCCCCCAGCTAGCGGCACAGATACGCAGTATTTT.

The V call is TRBV4-1, the J call TRBJ1-3, with 8 bases fitting TRBD1. The germline V gene encodes CDR1 MGHRA and CDR2 YSYEKL. CDR3 length: 20 amino acids. Trimming removed 4 bases from V and 2 bases from J; junction bases left unmatched: 19. CDR3 nucleotides: TGCGCCAGCAGCCGACCCCCGGGCAGGGGGCGAGAAGGAACTGGAAACACCATATATTTT. It specifies CASSRPPGRGREGTGNTIYF.

The rearrangement uses TRBV11-3 and TRBJ2-7, with TRBD2 matching over 9 bases. CDR1 and CDR2 from the germline V gene are SGHNT and YENEEA. Germline trimming cut 5 bases from V and 0 bases from J; bases unmatched to any gene: 2. The CDR3 contains 14 residues. This CDR3 reads CASSLSGSSYEQYF. The CDR3 coding sequence is TGTGCCAGCAGCCTTAGCGGGAGCTCCTACGAGCAGTACTTC. The variable domain in full, completed from reference TRBV11-3 and TRBJ2-7, reads EAGVVQSPRYKIIEKKQPVAFWCNPISGHNTLYWYLQNLGQGPELLIRYENEEAVDDSQLPKDRFSAERLKGVDSTLKIQPAELGDSAVYLCASSLSGSSYEQYFGPGTRLTVT.

CDR3 loop: CASSRGSFNGREGAWTGNTIYF. CDR3 nucleotide sequence: TGTGCCAGCAGCCGCGGGAGTTTCAATGGCAGGGAAGGGGCCTGGACTGGAAACACCATATATTTT. This rearrangement joins TRBV9 to TRBJ1-3; weak D call: TRBD1 (5 bases). V lost 4 bases and J 2 bases, leaving 34 bases between the germline ends. The CDR3 sequence is 22 residues long. Germline CDR1 is SGDLS and CDR2 is YYNGEE.

In its sample, this clone was seen once. This chain links TRBV2 with TRBJ2-7; no clear D gene. Germline V gene lookup returns CDR1 SNHLY and CDR2 FYNNEI. Trimming cost V 5 bases and J 0 bases, with 5 bases left between them. The CDR3 length is 12 residues. This CDR3 is CASSMSSYEQYF. The CDR3 coding sequence is TGTGCCAGCAGTATGAGCTCCTACGAGCAGTACTTC.

The J gene is TRBJ2-1, the V gene TRBV28; TRBD2 agrees at 7 bases. The CDR3 covers 16 residues. J gave up 0 bases and V 6 bases, and 8 bases lay outside the gene matches. The germline V gene encodes CDR1 MDHEN and CDR2 SYDVKM. The CDR3 spells CASSLVAGPSYNEQFF. CDR3 DNA: TGTGCCAGCAGCTTAGTAGCGGGTCCCTCCTACAATGAGCAGTTCTTC.

There are a few counts of this clone. The V gene is TRBV7-9, the J gene TRBJ2-7, with a possible D match to TRBD2 (6 bases). Trimming cost V 5 bases and J 0 bases, with 14 bases left between them. The CDR3 length is 15 residues. The germline V gene has CDR1 SEHNR and CDR2 FQNEAQ (reference sequence). The CDR3 DNA sequence: TGTGCCAGCAGCCGGGGACTGAGTAACTCCTACGAGCAGTACTTC. Protein: CASSRGLSNSYEQYF.

The chain recombines TRBV2 with TRBJ1-2, with D unclear. The CDR3 covers 17 residues. Germline CDR1 reads SNHLY; CDR2 reads FYNNEI. Trimming stripped 5 bases from V and 8 bases from J, with 27 bases between. In nucleotides, the CDR3 is TGTGCCAGCAGTAAACTCTCTATAGGGCCTACCACTAGCGGCTACACCTTC. Residues: CASSKLSIGPTTSGYTF.

The V and J genes are TRBV7-9 and TRBJ2-5; TRBD2 is a possible D gene (6 bases). CDR1 is SEHNR and CDR2 is FQNEAQ in the germline V gene (reference sequence). V shed 5 bases and J shed 4 bases, with 17 bases lying between them. This CDR3 spans 15 amino acids. The CDR3 sequence is CASSQGGGAAETQYF. Written as DNA, the CDR3 is TGTGCCAGCAGCCAGGGTGGAGGGGCCGCAGAGACCCAGTACTTC.

This clone has just one count. The chain couples TRBV4-1 to TRBJ1-1, with 10 positions matching TRBD1. Germline CDR1 MGHRA, CDR2 YSYEKL. The CDR3 is made up of 15 amino acids. V dropped 7 bases and J dropped 5; count of bases not matched to a gene: 10. The CDR3 loop is CASTDGGTGDTEAFF. In nucleotides, the CDR3 is TGCGCCAGCACTGATGGCGGGACAGGGGATACTGAAGCTTTCTTT.

This clone appeared a single time. The chain has TRBV21-1 and TRBJ2-4; TRBD2 reflects the table's D call only, with no check against the DNA. TRBV21-1 is a known pseudogene. The CDR3 runs to 16 residues. In DNA, the CDR3 is TGTGCCAGCAGTATGACTAGCGGGGTAGCCAAAAACATTCAGTACTTC. Its translation: CASSMTSGVAKNIQYF.

The CDR3: CASSFGLAASYEQYF. The DNA for the CDR3 is TGTGCCAGTAGTTTCGGACTAGCGGCTTCCTACGAGCAGTACTTC. The V and J genes are TRBV19 and TRBJ2-7, with 10 positions matching TRBD2. The CDR3 sequence is 15 residues long. Germline CDR1 is LNHDA and CDR2 is SQIVND (reference sequence). V was clipped by 5 bases and J by 1 base; unmatched bases: 5.